This T cell receptor (beta chain) emerged from a study of PD-1 blockade in classical Hodgkin lymphoma (TCRdb year 2020). Broadly, across the study: Nivolumab dosing was 3 mg/kg intravenously every 2 weeks, continuing until either disease progression or unacceptable toxicity. The study used CyTOF and TCR beta sequencing to define a peripheral blood immune signature of response to PD-1 blockade in classical Hodgkin lymphoma.

What the research found in general, with its limitations: Only a single clinical trial cohort was studied, and what caused the repertoire differences, possibly disease activity or prior therapy, remained undefined. CD4+ but not CD8+ TCR diversity rose significantly by C4D1 (p=0.0027 vs p=0.16), most apparent in complete responders (p=0.02). Newly diagnosed patients were reported to have lower baseline TCR diversity than healthy donors, and relapsed/refractory patients were reported to have lower baseline TCR diversity still. Diversity was lower in patients who began nivolumab less than 1 year after ASCT, so these patients were left out of later analyses to avoid confounding by immune reconstitution. Baseline diversity similar to that of newly diagnosed patients was observed in trial patients achieving complete response, whereas significantly lower diversity was observed in partial responders and progressors.

Genomic DNA was isolated using the Qiagen DNeasy kit from unsorted PBMCs as well as from negatively selected CD4+ and CD8+ fractions. Using primers that anneal to V and J segments, immunoSEQ multiplex PCR amplified the TCR beta CDR3 regions. A synthetic immune receptor repertoire was used to minimize amplification bias, and any residual bias was removed computationally once sequencing was done. On the study's bioinformatics: Custom Python scripts were used to quantify repertoire diversity as the Shannon entropy index. Unsorted, CD4+ and CD8+ repertoires were examined separately, except in combined analyses, for which CD4+ and CD8+ sequences were merged in silico. A clone was considered expanded if an increase in frequency of at least 2-fold after treatment relative to C1D1 was found, and a pseudocount of 0.5 was applied to clones undetected at baseline. Singleton clones were defined as clones with 0 or 1 copy at C1D1, and non-singleton clones were defined as clones with 2 or more copies. By matching protein sequences in sorted samples from the same patient, clones expanded in unsorted samples were annotated as CD4+, CD8+ or unknown. Wilcoxon tests were applied to paired samples to test diversity changes from C1D1 to C4D1. What TCRdb holds here is the immuneACCESS table cut down to in-frame rearrangements. Part of the clones is not present; checked against another copy, under half of the missing clones reflect an unresolved V gene, and the others are unexplained. V and J calls and clone size are those listed in that table; D and trimming were worked out from the DNA. In all, the sample holds 20,000 to 25,000 clones, and 60% to 75% of those were seen once. The ten largest clones capture around 21% of the sample.

Of note for this clone: The specificity of this receptor is unknown. There are no base qualities to consult, and no much larger clone falls within one base.

The time point label corresponds to: cycle 4 day 1 (C4D1), after about 6 weeks of nivolumab. Every trial patient had relapsed after autologous stem cell transplantation, and cohorts A, B and C differed in prior brentuximab vedotin exposure. The trial cohort included fewer than 60 patients with relapsed/refractory classical Hodgkin lymphoma, and each patient had a best overall response of complete response, partial response or progressive disease. Single-agent nivolumab was administered to trial patients in the multi-cohort phase II CheckMate 205 trial. An independent review committee assessed best overall response by applying the 2007 International Working Group response criteria. PBMCs from the trial were collected at three points: immediately before nivolumab initiation (C1D1), and during therapy at cycle 2 day 1 and cycle 4 day 1. Peripheral blood was collected in 8 mL Vacutainer Cell Preparation Tubes, from which PBMCs were isolated by centrifugation and then cryopreserved.

The germline ends are 11 bases apart after V is trimmed by 3 bases and J by 2 bases. As encoded in the germline V gene (reference sequence), CDR1 is LNHDA while CDR2 is SQIVND. The cysteine opens and the phenylalanine closes a CDR3 of 15 amino acids. Kept here is only the CDR3 DNA, which spans 45 bases and is read in frame from base 1. The chain is assembled from TRBV19 and TRBJ1-5; tentative D gene TRBD1, with 5 bases matching. Source: peripheral blood mononuclear cells (PBMCs), taken before the fourth cycle of nivolumab. The origin of this receptor is a human donor with classical Hodgkin lymphoma. The DNA sequence is TGTGCCAGTAGTATGGCTAGGGGACGCAATCAGCCCCAGCATTTT. It specifies CASSMARGRNQPQHF. Reference TRBV19 and TRBJ1-5 proteins supply the regions before and after the CDR3; the full variable domain is: DGGITQSPKYLFRKEGQNVTLSCEQNLNHDAMYWYRQDPGQGLRLIYYSQIVNDFQKGDIAEGYSVSREKKESFPLTVTSAQKNPTAFYLCASSMARGRNQPQHFGDGTRLSIL.